These 26 T cell receptor beta chains were sequenced from one sample in a study of blood T cell repertoires in COVID-19. Libraries were prepared by immunoSEQ multiplex PCR; TCRdb keeps only in-frame clonotypes and omits some of them. The table has some 59,000 clones, roughly four fifths seen once. The sequenced material came from peripheral blood. The receptor set was obtained from a woman aged 60-75 years with acute or convalescent COVID-19.

The gene calls are TRBV6-5 and TRBJ1-5; 11 positions match TRBD1. V dropped 4 bases and J dropped 4; count of bases not matched to a gene: 6. Germline CDR1 is MNHEY and CDR2 is SVGAGI. The CDR3 has 16 amino acids. The CDR3 loop is CASSSGTGGNNQPQHF. For the CDR3, the DNA is TGTGCCAGCAGTTCCGGGACAGGGGGGAATAATCAGCCCCAGCATTTT.

V usage is TRBV6-1 and J usage is TRBJ1-4; D is unresolved. Trimming pared 2 bases from V and 10 bases from J, leaving 11 bases between. CDR1 is MNHNS, CDR2 SASEGT, per germline. The CDR3 covers 13 residues. DNA for the CDR3: TGTGCCAGCAGTGAATACGGGGAAGGAAAACTGTTTTTT. It translates to CASSEYGEGKLFF.

The CDR3 DNA follows: TGCAGCGTTCCCAAGCCCCAAGATGGCTACACCTTC. Translated: CSVPKPQDGYTF. The V gene is TRBV29-1, the J gene TRBJ1-2, with D uncertain. Trimming took 5 bases from V and 6 from J, leaving 13 bases between them. The CDR3 covers 12 residues. Looked up from germline, CDR1 is SQVTM and CDR2 is ANQGSEA. The whole variable domain, remainder taken from reference TRBV29-1 and TRBJ1-2, is SAVISQKPSRDICQRGTSLTIQCQVDSQVTMMFWYRQQPGQSLTLIATANQGSEATYESGFVIDKFPISRPNLTFSTLTVSNMSPEDSSIYLCSVPKPQDGYTFGSGTRLTVV.

The chain employs TRBV6-5 and TRBJ1-1; D unclear. The CDR3 totals 10 residues. V lost 8 bases, J lost 3 bases, and 4 bases lay in between. Germline V lookup: CDR1 MNHEY, CDR2 SVGAGI. This CDR3 reads CASAYTEAFF. CDR3 nucleotides: TGTGCCAGCGCGTACACTGAAGCTTTCTTT.

The J gene is TRBJ2-7, the V gene TRBV2; D might be TRBD1 or TRBD2, each matching 5 bases. Germline CDR1 SNHLY, CDR2 FYNNEI. Trimming cost V 7 bases and J 2 bases, with 12 bases left between them. The CDR3 loop spans 13 amino acids. The CDR3 spells CASTEGSAYEQYF. In nucleotides, the CDR3 is TGTGCCAGCACTGAGGGGAGCGCCTACGAGCAGTACTTC.

This CDR3 reads CASAEADSYEQYF. The CDR3 DNA sequence: TGCGCCAGCGCCGAGGCGGATTCCTACGAGCAGTACTTC. This chain uses TRBV5-1 with TRBJ2-7; D remains ambiguous. Trimming took 7 bases from V and 1 from J, leaving 12 bases between them. Germline assignment: CDR1 SGHRS and CDR2 YFSETQ. This CDR3 contains 13 residues. The full variable domain, with the rest looked up from reference TRBV5-1 and TRBJ2-7, is KAGVTQTPRYLIKTRGQQVTLSCSPISGHRSVSWYQQTPGQGLQFLFEYFSETQRNKGNFPGRFSGRQFSNSRSEMNVSTLELGDSALYLCASAEADSYEQYFGPGTRLTVT.

The chain carries TRBV7-9 and TRBJ2-7; no definite D call. CDR1 is SEHNR and CDR2 is FQNEAQ in the germline V gene (reference sequence). This CDR3 is built from 14 residues. With 5 bases removed from V and 2 bases from J, the gap between germline ends came to 13 bases. The CDR3 sequence: CASSEPTRPYEQYF. The CDR3 coding sequence is TGTGCCAGCAGCGAACCGACAAGACCCTACGAGCAGTACTTC.

The chain is built from TRBV9 and TRBJ2-7; possible D gene TRBD2, 5 bases. The germline gives CDR1 SGDLS, CDR2 YYNGEE. V was trimmed by 2 bases and J by 4 bases, leaving 10 bases between them. CDR3 length equals 13 residues. CDR3 protein: CASSVDGDYEQYF. The CDR3 coding sequence is TGTGCCAGCAGCGTCGACGGGGATTACGAGCAGTACTTC.

The V call is TRBV3-1 (or the pseudogene TRBV3-2), the J call TRBJ1-2, with TRBD1 matching over 8 bases. Looked up from germline, CDR1 is LGHDT and CDR2 is YNNKEL (reference sequence). The CDR3 is made up of 15 amino acids. V was clipped by 1 base and J by 2 bases; unmatched bases: 3. CDR3 sequence reads: CASSQGQGLNYGYTF. The CDR3 DNA is TGTGCCAGCAGCCAAGGACAGGGGTTGAACTATGGCTACACCTTC.

The chain combines TRBV7-2 with TRBJ2-5; tentative D call: TRBD1 (6 bases). Germline lookup yields CDR1 SGHTA and CDR2 FQGNSA. This CDR3 is 15 amino acids long. Trimming pared 3 bases from V and 3 bases from J, leaving 14 bases between. DNA for the CDR3: TGTGCCAGCAGCTTCATCGGACAGCCCGAAGAGACCCAGTACTTC. Its translation: CASSFIGQPEETQYF.

The chain joins TRBV9 to TRBJ2-1; a possible D gene is TRBD1 (5 bases). The length of the CDR3 is 16 residues. The ends were cut back, 6 bases at V and 5 bases at J, with 21 bases in the middle. CDR1 and CDR2 (germline): SGDLS, YYNGEE. The CDR3 protein is CASIELAWGAHNEQFF. The DNA of the CDR3 is TGTGCCAGCATCGAACTCGCGTGGGGCGCACACAATGAGCAGTTCTTC.

CDR3: CASSPGQYNSPLHF. CDR3 DNA sequence: TGTGCCAGCAGTCCGGGACAGTATAATTCACCCCTCCACTTT. This chain joins TRBV9 and TRBJ1-6; 7 bases map to TRBD1. The germline V gene encodes CDR1 SGDLS and CDR2 YYNGEE. Losses at the gene ends were 5 bases for V and 4 bases for J; bases not matched to a gene: 3. CDR3 size: 14 residues.

The genes are TRBV7-9 and TRBJ2-5; possible D gene TRBD1, 5 bases. The CDR3 is 14 residues long. The V and J ends lost 5 bases and 4 bases respectively, with 14 bases between them. Germline loops: CDR1 SEHNR, CDR2 FQNEAQ (reference sequence). This CDR3 is CASSRRQTLETQYF. The CDR3 nucleotides are TGTGCCAGCAGCCGTCGACAGACGCTAGAGACCCAGTACTTC.

This chain links TRBV7-2 with TRBJ2-3; 7 bases are shared with TRBD2. This CDR3 has 17 amino acids. The trim removed 1 base at V and 2 bases at J, leaving 9 bases unmatched. CDR1 SGHTA and CDR2 FQGNSA come from the germline V gene. In DNA form, the CDR3 reads TGTGCCAGCAGCTTAGTTTCCGGGGGAGGGCACACAGATACGCAGTATTTT. Its protein is CASSLVSGGGHTDTQYF.

The chain recombines TRBV4-1 with TRBJ2-1; TRBD2 matches 11 bases. This CDR3 comprises 15 residues. Germline V CDR1 and CDR2: MGHRA, YSYEKL. With V trimmed by 6 bases and J by 6 bases, 7 bases remained unmatched. The CDR3 region is CASSPTSGSVNEQFF. The CDR3 coding sequence is TGCGCCAGCAGTCCTACTAGCGGGAGTGTCAATGAGCAGTTCTTC.

In nucleotides, the CDR3 is TGTGCCAGCAGTCCTCCCAGGACAGGGATCTATGGCTACACCTTC. Translated: CASSPPRTGIYGYTF. V usage is TRBV28 and J usage is TRBJ1-2; the match to TRBD1 covers 8 bases. This CDR3 spans 15 amino acids. J gave up 4 bases and V 5 bases, and 9 bases lay outside the gene matches. The germline gives CDR1 MDHEN, CDR2 SYDVKM.

Remarks on this clone: Other nucleotide sequences from this sample produce the same CDR3. The gene calls are TRBV5-1 and TRBJ2-3; 7 positions agree with TRBD1. V was clipped by 0 bases and J by 5 bases; unmatched bases: 6. The germline CDR1 and CDR2 sequences are SGHRS and YFSETQ. CDR3 size: 15 residues. The CDR3, as DNA: TGCGCCAGCAGCTTGGGACAGGGCGCCTTAGATACGCAGTATTTT. This translates into CASSLGQGALDTQYF.

The DNA for the CDR3 is TGTGCCAGCAGCCAGGGGACTAGCGGGGGGAGAGAGACCCAGTACTTC. The encoded protein is CASSQGTSGGRETQYF. This chain links TRBV3-1 (or the pseudogene TRBV3-2) with TRBJ2-5, with 15 bases lining up with TRBD2. The CDR3 runs 16 residues. J was trimmed by 4 bases and V by 3 bases; bases with no gene match: 3. Germline assignment: CDR1 LGHDT and CDR2 YNNKEL (reference sequence).

The CDR3: CATAAQGILYEQYF. The CDR3 nucleotides read TGTGCCACCGCCGCACAGGGAATACTCTACGAGCAGTACTTC. The rearrangement joins TRBV15 to TRBJ2-7, with D perhaps matching TRBD1 (6 bases). This CDR3 region has 14 residues. CDR1 LNHNV and CDR2 YYDKDF come from the germline V gene (reference sequence). V lost 8 bases and J 3 bases, leaving 17 bases between the germline ends.

The chain couples TRBV9 to TRBJ2-1, with 8 nucleotides matching TRBD1. Germline CDR1 is SGDLS and CDR2 is YYNGEE. CDR3 length equals 15 residues. J lost 4 bases, V lost 3 bases, and 6 bases had no gene match. The CDR3 nucleotides are TGTGCCAGCAGCGACGACAGGGGACCTTACAATGAGCAGTTCTTC. This sequence encodes CASSDDRGPYNEQFF.

This clone was seen just once. This sequence joins TRBV19 and TRBJ1-5, with TRBD1 identical over 8 bases. V gave up 6 bases and J gave up 2 bases; unmatched junction bases: 9. There are 16 residues in the CDR3. Germline V lookup: CDR1 LNHDA, CDR2 SQIVND (reference sequence). The CDR3 is CASSRKTGAGNQPQHF. The CDR3 DNA sequence: TGTGCCAGTAGCCGAAAGACAGGGGCTGGCAATCAGCCCCAGCATTTT.

The chain couples TRBV10-3 to TRBJ2-6; possibly TRBD1 for D (5 bases). Deletions cut 3 bases from V and 0 bases from J, with 6 bases between. CDR1 is ENHRY and CDR2 is SYGVKD in the germline V gene. CDR3 length: 15 residues. CDR3 nucleotide sequence: TGTGCCATCAGTGACAGGGACTCTGGGGCCAACGTCCTGACTTTC. Translation gives CAISDRDSGANVLTF.

This clone occurred a few times. The chain employs TRBV2 and TRBJ1-1; 7 nucleotides agree with TRBD1. V trimming: 3 bases; J trimming: 6 bases; junction bases outside the gene matches: 13. The CDR3 length is 16 residues. The V gene's germline CDR1 is SNHLY and CDR2 FYNNEI. The CDR3: CASSEGARRGDAEAFF. CDR3 in DNA: TGTGCCAGCAGTGAGGGAGCGCGCAGGGGGGACGCTGAAGCTTTCTTT.

V is TRBV6-4 and J is TRBJ2-1; 10 positions agree with TRBD1. Trimming took 8 bases from V and 4 from J; bases not matched to a gene: 8. The CDR3 has 15 residues. Germline V lookup: CDR1 MRHNA, CDR2 SNTAGT. The CDR3 nucleotides are TGTGCCAGCGGCCCGACAGGGGGCGTTTACAATGAGCAGTTCTTC. It yields the protein CASGPTGGVYNEQFF.

The chain couples TRBV7-9 to TRBJ2-7; weak D call: TRBD1 (5 bases). From germline, CDR1 is SEHNR and CDR2 FQNEAQ (reference sequence). The CDR3 is 13 amino acids. V was shortened by 5 bases and J by 6 bases, with 14 bases between the two germline ends. The CDR3 DNA sequence: TGTGCCAGCAGCGGGGTTGGGGCCGGCGAGCAGTACTTC. Its protein product is CASSGVGAGEQYF.

V and J are TRBV28 and TRBJ2-1, with 8 bases fitting TRBD2. Per the germline V gene, CDR1 is MDHEN and CDR2 is SYDVKM. This CDR3 spans 13 amino acids. Losses at the gene ends were 4 bases for V and 7 bases for J; bases not matched to a gene: 3. The CDR3 bases are TGTGCCAGCAGTTCGGGGGGGCGGAATGAGCAGTTCTTC. Translation: CASSSGGRNEQFF.